This T cell receptor beta chain originates from a study of shared clonotypes between healthy human individuals. About the study: Every donor yielded three CD4 naive, three CD4 memory, two CD8 naive and one CD8 memory plate.

Only in-frame clones appear in the TCRdb table, and some are missing; sequencing was by immunoSEQ multiplex PCR. This sample yields some 2,500,000 clones, of which approximately 94% are seen a single time; about 0.38% belongs to the top ten. To note about this clone: Its antigen is not known.

Study-level points and caveats: Shared clonotypes: roughly 4.7% naive CD4, approximately 3.4% naive CD8, 2% to 2.5% memory CD4, under 0.45% memory CD8.

Donors had no recently reported acute infections or vaccinations and were HIV-negative. Germline V CDR1 and CDR2: MDHEN, SYDVKM. This CDR3 contains 14 residues. V shed 6 bases and J 8 bases; nucleotides not matched to a gene: 12. The TCR comes from a man aged 18 to 29 in good health. Some clones in this sample may be carry-over from other donors' samples. The sample consisted of naive CD4+ T cells from PBMCs. Documented subset: CD45RA+ positively selected. The chain recombines TRBV28 with TRBJ1-2; 7 bases are a match to TRBD1. CDR3 nucleotide sequence: TGTGCCAGCAGCCACCCGAAGACAGGGAGGGGCTACACCTTC. Translation: CASSHPKTGRGYTF.